The clone carrying this TCR beta chain has a handful of counts. Its antigen is as yet unknown. The data stem from a study of identical twins. Study-wide points: While abundant cord blood beta clonotypes carried fewer insertions, memory repertoires showed no such pattern.

MiXCR was run by TCRdb on the 5' RACE reads, yielding one entry per CDR3 protein. The sample contains 500,000 to 700,000 distinct CDR3 sequences, less than 9% of which appear only once. The CDR3 has 14 residues. Germline V gives CDR1 KGHDR, CDR2 SFDVKD. V gave up 4 bases and J gave up 0 bases, with 6 bases separating them. The same sample was also used in a study of yellow fever vaccine responses in identical twins. That study reports: In identical twins, vaccine T cell responses appeared partly shared and partly individual.

This TCR derives from a woman in her late teens or twenties in good health. The sample taken for sequencing was PBMCs. This sequence joins TRBV24-1 and TRBJ2-1, with D perhaps TRBD2 (5 bases). CDR3 bases: TGTGCCACCAGTGAGAGGGACTCCTACAATGAGCAGTTCTTC. It specifies CATSERDSYNEQFF.